Below, 21 T cell receptor beta chains from the same sample are listed, as sequenced in a study of cytomegalovirus exposure and HLA in healthy donors. The PCR used 60 Vbeta and 13 Jbeta primers. Only in-frame clones appear in the TCRdb table, and some are missing; sequencing was by immunoSEQ multiplex PCR. The sample consists of roughly 170,000 clones, roughly 86% of them appearing once. The sequenced sample consisted of PBMCs. Receptor source: a girl between 10 and 17 years old in good health and CMV-seropositive.

The V gene is TRBV2, the J gene TRBJ2-7, with D possibly TRBD1 on 6 matching bases. With 2 bases removed from V and 3 bases from J, the gap between germline ends came to 14 bases. This CDR3 has 15 residues. Germline values: CDR1 SNHLY, CDR2 FYNNEI. In DNA, the CDR3 is TGTGCCAGCAGTGAAACGTCAGGGGAGTTCTACGAGCAGTACTTC. It codes for CASSETSGEFYEQYF.

V and J are TRBV5-1 and TRBJ2-7; D is undetermined. The CDR3 extends over 15 amino acids. V was trimmed by 4 bases and J by 2 bases, leaving 16 bases between them. Germline V gene sequence: CDR1 SGHRS, CDR2 YFSETQ. The CDR3 coding sequence is TGCGCCAGCAGCATAGTGTCTGGCGGTGCCTACGAGCAGTACTTC. Residues: CASSIVSGGAYEQYF.

The rearrangement uses TRBV9 and TRBJ2-7; possibly TRBD1 for D (6 bases). This CDR3 is built from 14 residues. Germline CDR1 SGDLS, CDR2 YYNGEE. V shed 0 bases and J shed 5 bases, with 12 bases lying between them. The CDR3 is CASSVGQDGHEQYF. CDR3 DNA sequence: TGTGCCAGCAGCGTAGGACAGGACGGTCACGAGCAGTACTTC.

The CDR3 DNA reads as TGTGCCAGCAGTTTGGGGACAGGGGCAGGATTCTACGAGCAGTACTTC. Protein product: CASSLGTGAGFYEQYF. The chain has TRBV27 and TRBJ2-7, with 10 bases that match TRBD1. CDR3 length: 16 residues. V shed 3 bases and J 3 bases; nucleotides not matched to a gene: 8. CDR1 is MNHEY and CDR2 is SMNVEV in the germline V gene (reference sequence).

This chain connects TRBV5-1 to TRBJ2-3, with 9 nucleotides matching TRBD2. The CDR3 is 15 amino acids. V shed 4 bases, J shed 1 base, and the junction held 4 bases outside the gene matches. Germline CDR1 is SGHRS and CDR2 is YFSETQ. In nucleotides, the CDR3 is TGCGCCAGCAGCATCCAGCGGGGGGGCACAGATACGCAGTATTTT. It encodes CASSIQRGGTDTQYF.

For this clone: This same CDR3 is encoded by further DNA sequences in the sample. The J gene is TRBJ1-1, the V gene TRBV11-2, with unresolved D. Per the germline V gene, CDR1 is SGHAT and CDR2 is FQNNGV. The CDR3 spans 13 residues. The ends were cut back, 5 bases at V and 2 bases at J, with 9 bases in the middle. The CDR3 region is CASSLVANTEAFF. For the CDR3, the DNA is TGTGCCAGCAGCCTCGTGGCCAACACTGAAGCTTTCTTT.

CDR3 residues: CASSPRTSEYEQFF. The CDR3 nucleotides are TGTGCCAGCAGCCCTAGGACTAGCGAGTATGAGCAGTTCTTC. This sequence joins TRBV4-2 and TRBJ2-1; 9 nucleotides align to TRBD2. The CDR3 consists of 14 residues. With 4 bases clipped from V and 8 bases from J, the junction kept 6 bases outside the gene matches. The germline CDR1 and CDR2 sequences are LGHNA and YNFKEQ.

The rearrangement uses TRBV2 and TRBJ2-3, with TRBD2 matching over 11 bases. This CDR3 has 14 amino acids. Looked up from germline, CDR1 is SNHLY and CDR2 is FYNNEI. The V gene end was trimmed by 3 bases and the J gene end by 8 bases; junction bases not matched to a gene: 4. The CDR3 DNA follows: TGTGCCAGCAGTGACATACTAGCGGGGGCTACGCAGTATTTT. The encoded protein is CASSDILAGATQYF.

V gene TRBV10-1 combines with J gene TRBJ2-1, with a possible D match to TRBD2 (6 bases). V gave up 10 bases and J gave up 5 bases, with 15 bases separating them. Per the germline V gene, CDR1 is WNHNN and CDR2 is SYGVQD (reference sequence). The CDR3 extends over 13 amino acids. Here the CDR3 reads CATPGANHNEQFF. In DNA, the CDR3 is TGCGCCACCCCGGGAGCTAACCACAATGAGCAGTTCTTC.

This chain uses TRBV5-4 with TRBJ1-2; 9 bases align to TRBD1. This CDR3 region has 14 residues. CDR1 is SGHNT, CDR2 YYREEE, per germline (reference sequence). V lost 3 bases and J lost 7; bases outside the gene matches: 7. DNA of the CDR3: TGTGCCAGCAGCTCGGACAGGGGAGGAGGTGGCTACACCTTC. Translation gives CASSSDRGGGGYTF. Combining the CDR3 with reference TRBV5-4 and TRBJ1-2 gives the whole variable domain ETGVTQSPTHLIKTRGQQVTLRCSSQSGHNTVSWYQQALGQGPQFIFQYYREEENGRGNFPPRFSGLQFPNYSSELNVNALELDDSALYLCASSSDRGGGGYTFGSGTRLTVV.

The V call is TRBV7-2, the J call TRBJ2-5, with a weak D call TRBD1 (6 bases). Trimming shortened V by 5 bases and J by 5 bases, and 15 bases separated the two germline ends. Germline V gives CDR1 SGHTA, CDR2 FQGNSA. The CDR3 runs to 14 residues. Here the CDR3 reads CASSLQGPRETQYF. In nucleotides, the CDR3 is TGTGCCAGCAGCCTACAGGGTCCACGCGAGACCCAGTACTTC.

J is TRBJ1-4 and V is TRBV30; D call uncertain. Trimming stripped 3 bases from V and 5 bases from J, with 22 bases between. CDR3 length: 17 amino acids. Germline assignment: CDR1 GTSNPN and CDR2 SVGIG (reference sequence). In DNA, the CDR3 is TGTGCCTGGAGACCTACGGCCCCTGGGCAGACAAATGAAAAACTGTTTTTT. Amino acids: CAWRPTAPGQTNEKLFF.

The chain uses TRBV7-3 and TRBJ1-3; D call uncertain. Trimming cost V 1 base and J 2 bases, with 9 bases left between them. The CDR3 has 15 residues. Germline CDR1 is SGHTA and CDR2 is FQGTGA. In nucleotides, the CDR3 is TGTGCCAGCAGCTTAAGTCCGGGAACTGGAAACACCATATATTTT. Its protein product is CASSLSPGTGNTIYF.

This sequence joins TRBV2 and TRBJ1-1, with D possibly being TRBD1 (5 bases). Germline V gene data show CDR1 as SNHLY and CDR2 as FYNNEI. The CDR3 has 18 residues. Trimming removed 0 bases from V and 0 bases from J, with 17 bases in between. CDR3 protein: CASSEALQAAQVNTEAFF. The CDR3 DNA reads as TGTGCCAGCAGTGAAGCGCTTCAGGCAGCACAGGTGAACACTGAAGCTTTCTTT.

The genes are TRBV5-4 and TRBJ1-5; D remains unclear. Germline V gene data show CDR1 as SGHNT and CDR2 as YYREEE (reference sequence). The CDR3 runs 14 residues. Trimming shortened V by 0 bases and J by 3 bases, and 7 bases separated the two germline ends. The CDR3 sequence: CASSLAGINQPQHF. CDR3 bases: TGTGCCAGCAGCTTGGCCGGTATCAATCAGCCCCAGCATTTT.

In its sample, this clone was seen once. The chain employs TRBV2 and TRBJ1-5, with 10 positions matching TRBD1. Germline lookup yields CDR1 SNHLY and CDR2 FYNNEI. Trimming removed 6 bases from V and 6 bases from J; junction bases left unmatched: 5. The CDR3 has 14 amino acids. CDR3 nucleotides: TGTGCCAGCAGCGGACAGGGGGGCGGTCAGCCCCAGCATTTT. This gives the protein CASSGQGGGQPQHF.

V and J are TRBV5-1 and TRBJ2-3; 9 bases align to TRBD1. The CDR3 spans 15 residues. V lost 4 bases, J lost 3 bases, and 6 bases stayed unmatched. CDR1 and CDR2 from the germline V gene are SGHRS and YFSETQ. DNA for the CDR3: TGCGCCAGCAGCGGGGGACAGGGAGAGACAGATACGCAGTATTTT. Translated: CASSGGQGETDTQYF. Combining the CDR3 with reference TRBV5-1 and TRBJ2-3 gives the whole variable domain KAGVTQTPRYLIKTRGQQVTLSCSPISGHRSVSWYQQTPGQGLQFLFEYFSETQRNKGNFPGRFSGRQFSNSRSEMNVSTLELGDSALYLCASSGGQGETDTQYFGPGTRLTVL.

This clone was recorded only once. The chain joins TRBV29-1 to TRBJ1-2, with 7 bases matching TRBD1. This CDR3 region has 12 residues. Germline V gene lookup returns CDR1 SQVTM and CDR2 ANQGSEA. The V gene end was trimmed by 4 bases and the J gene end by 8 bases; junction bases not matched to a gene: 7. This chain's CDR3 is CSVAGGLEGYTF. The CDR3 nucleotides are TGCAGCGTTGCAGGGGGGCTGGAGGGCTACACCTTC. Complete variable domain (other parts from reference TRBV29-1 and TRBJ1-2): SAVISQKPSRDICQRGTSLTIQCQVDSQVTMMFWYRQQPGQSLTLIATANQGSEATYESGFVIDKFPISRPNLTFSTLTVSNMSPEDSSIYLCSVAGGLEGYTFGSGTRLTVV.

The V gene is TRBV18, the J gene TRBJ2-6; D perhaps matches TRBD2 (6 bases). This CDR3 contains 18 residues. Trimming pared 5 bases from V and 0 bases from J, leaving 17 bases between. Germline values: CDR1 KGHSH, CDR2 LQKENI. CDR3 nucleotide sequence: TGTGCCAGCTCATCCGGGACTCCCATTTCCTCTGGGGCCAACGTCCTGACTTTC. This codes for CASSSGTPISSGANVLTF.

This chain joins TRBV7-9 and TRBJ2-7, with D maybe TRBD2 (6 bases). CDR1 and CDR2 (germline): SEHNR, FQNEAQ (reference sequence). V gave up 7 bases and J gave up 2 bases, with 18 bases separating them. CDR3 size: 15 residues. DNA of the CDR3: TGTGCCAGCATGACCGGCGGGGAAAGACCCTACGAGCAGTACTTC. It specifies CASMTGGERPYEQYF.

This clone was counted a few times. Other DNA sequences in this sample translate to the same CDR3. The V call is TRBV2, the J call TRBJ2-7; unclear D gene. Trimming cost V 7 bases and J 1 base, with 5 bases left between them. This CDR3 has 11 amino acids. Looked up from germline, CDR1 is SNHLY and CDR2 is FYNNEI. The CDR3 DNA reads as TGTGCCAGCACTTTGTCCTACGAGCAGTACTTC. This encodes CASTLSYEQYF.